This T cell receptor beta chain was retrieved from a study of Graves' ophthalmopathy and Graves' hyperthyroidism. General study points: A 13-signature model separated ophthalmopathy from stable hyperthyroidism, roughly 86% sensitivity, around 81% specificity.

This clonotype was recorded many times. Its antigen remains unidentified. Trimming took 7 bases from V and 5 from J; bases not matched to a gene: 6. Germline CDR1 reads SQVTM; CDR2 reads ANQGSEA. The CDR3 has 13 amino acids. Amplification from RNA transcripts yielded the TCR beta CDR3 regions. Following a first-round RT-PCR that used HTBI primers, a second-round multiplex PCR was carried out. TCRdb analysed the multiplex PCR reads with MiXCR anew, one entry per CDR3 protein. This table holds approximately 330,000 distinct CDR3 sequences, 15% to 20% found once. The sequence was collected from an adult man with Graves' ophthalmopathy. This chain uses TRBV29-1 with TRBJ2-2, with 8 bases matching TRBD1. Source material: peripheral blood. CDR3 residues: CSAGQGHTGELFF. CDR3 DNA: TGCAGCGCTGGACAGGGTCATACCGGGGAGCTGTTTTTT.